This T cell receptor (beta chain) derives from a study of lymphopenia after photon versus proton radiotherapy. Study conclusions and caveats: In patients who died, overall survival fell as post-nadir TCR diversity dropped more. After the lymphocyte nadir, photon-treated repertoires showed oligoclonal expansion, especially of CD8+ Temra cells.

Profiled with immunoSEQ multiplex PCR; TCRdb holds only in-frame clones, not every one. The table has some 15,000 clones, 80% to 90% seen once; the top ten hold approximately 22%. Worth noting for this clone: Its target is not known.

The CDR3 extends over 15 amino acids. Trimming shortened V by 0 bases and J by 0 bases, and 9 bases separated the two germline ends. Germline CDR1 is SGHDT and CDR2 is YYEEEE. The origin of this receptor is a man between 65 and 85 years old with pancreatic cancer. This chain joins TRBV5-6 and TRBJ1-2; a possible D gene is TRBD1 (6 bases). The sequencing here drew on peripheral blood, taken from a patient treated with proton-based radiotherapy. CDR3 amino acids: CASSLVQGSNYGYTF. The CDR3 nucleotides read TGTGCCAGCAGCTTGGTTCAGGGGTCTAACTATGGCTACACCTTC.